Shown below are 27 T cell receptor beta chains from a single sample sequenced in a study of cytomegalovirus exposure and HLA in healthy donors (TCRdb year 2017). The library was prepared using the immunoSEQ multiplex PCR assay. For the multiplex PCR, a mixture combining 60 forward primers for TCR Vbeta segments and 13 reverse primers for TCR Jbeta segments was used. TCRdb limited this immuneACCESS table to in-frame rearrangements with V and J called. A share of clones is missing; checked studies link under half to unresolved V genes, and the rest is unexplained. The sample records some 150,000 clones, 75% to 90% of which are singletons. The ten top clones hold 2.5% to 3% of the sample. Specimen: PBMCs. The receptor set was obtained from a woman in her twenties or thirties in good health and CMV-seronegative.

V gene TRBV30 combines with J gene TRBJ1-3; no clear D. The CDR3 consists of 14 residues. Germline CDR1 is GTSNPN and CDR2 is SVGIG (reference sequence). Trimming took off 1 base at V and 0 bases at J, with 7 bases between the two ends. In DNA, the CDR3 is TGTGCCTGGAGTGCGGGGAGCTCTGGAAACACCATATATTTT. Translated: CAWSAGSSGNTIYF.

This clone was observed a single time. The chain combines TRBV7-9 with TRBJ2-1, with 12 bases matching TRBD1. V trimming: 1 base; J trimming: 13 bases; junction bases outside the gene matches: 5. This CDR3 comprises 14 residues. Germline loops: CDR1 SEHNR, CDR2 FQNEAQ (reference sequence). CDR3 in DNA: TGTGCCAGCAGCTTAGGGGACAGGGGGCGCGAACAGTTCTTC. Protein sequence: CASSLGDRGREQFF.

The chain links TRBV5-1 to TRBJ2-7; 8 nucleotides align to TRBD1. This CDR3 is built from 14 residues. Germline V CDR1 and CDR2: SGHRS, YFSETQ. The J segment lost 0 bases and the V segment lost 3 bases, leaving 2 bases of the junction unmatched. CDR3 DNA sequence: TGCGCCAGCAGCTGGGACAGGAGCTCCTACGAGCAGTACTTC. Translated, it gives CASSWDRSSYEQYF.

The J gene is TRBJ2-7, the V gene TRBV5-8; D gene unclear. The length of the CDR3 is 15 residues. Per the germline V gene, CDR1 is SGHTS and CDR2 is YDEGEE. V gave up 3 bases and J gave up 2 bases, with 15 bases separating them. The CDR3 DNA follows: TGTGCCAGCAGCTACAAAATCATTCATACCTACGAGCAGTACTTC. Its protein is CASSYKIIHTYEQYF.

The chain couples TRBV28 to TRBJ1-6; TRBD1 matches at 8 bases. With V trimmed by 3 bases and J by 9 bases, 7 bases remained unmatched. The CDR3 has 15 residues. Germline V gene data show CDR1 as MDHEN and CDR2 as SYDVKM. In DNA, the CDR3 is TGTGCCAGCAGTTTCAGGGGGCAATTCTTTTCACCCCTCCACTTT. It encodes CASSFRGQFFSPLHF.

The CDR3 nucleotides are TGTGCCAGCAGTTTTCCGGGACAGGGGGACTATGGCTACACCTTC. It specifies CASSFPGQGDYGYTF. The V call is TRBV5-4, the J call TRBJ1-2; 11 nucleotides align to TRBD1. The germline CDR1 and CDR2 sequences are SGHNT and YYREEE (reference sequence). V shed 5 bases, J shed 3 bases, and the junction held 6 bases outside the gene matches. CDR3 size: 15 residues.

The CDR3 loop is CASSIRQENSPLHF. DNA of the CDR3: TGTGCCAGTAGTATAAGACAGGAGAATTCACCCCTCCACTTT. The chain links TRBV19 to TRBJ1-6, with D possibly matching TRBD1 (6 bases). The V gene lost 2 bases and the J gene lost 7 bases, with 9 bases spanning the gap. This CDR3 has 14 amino acids. Looked up from germline, CDR1 is LNHDA and CDR2 is SQIVND (reference sequence).

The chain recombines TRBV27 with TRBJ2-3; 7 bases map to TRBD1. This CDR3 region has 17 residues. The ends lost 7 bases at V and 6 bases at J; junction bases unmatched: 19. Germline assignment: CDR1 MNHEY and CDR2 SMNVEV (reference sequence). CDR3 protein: CASMGQSSPGWGDTQYF. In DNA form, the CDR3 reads TGTGCCAGCATGGGACAGTCTAGCCCAGGATGGGGGGATACGCAGTATTTT.

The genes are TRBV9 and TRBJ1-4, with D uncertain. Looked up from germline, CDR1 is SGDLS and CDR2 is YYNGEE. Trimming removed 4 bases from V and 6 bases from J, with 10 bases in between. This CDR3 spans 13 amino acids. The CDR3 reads CASSRSMDEKLFF. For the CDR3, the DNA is TGTGCCAGCAGCCGTAGTATGGATGAAAAACTGTTTTTT.

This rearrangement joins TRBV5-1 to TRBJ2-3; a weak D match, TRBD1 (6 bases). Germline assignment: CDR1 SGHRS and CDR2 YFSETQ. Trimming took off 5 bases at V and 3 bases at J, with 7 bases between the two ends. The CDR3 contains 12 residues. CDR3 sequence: CASRQGTDTQYF. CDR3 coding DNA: TGCGCCAGCAGACAGGGTACAGATACGCAGTATTTT.

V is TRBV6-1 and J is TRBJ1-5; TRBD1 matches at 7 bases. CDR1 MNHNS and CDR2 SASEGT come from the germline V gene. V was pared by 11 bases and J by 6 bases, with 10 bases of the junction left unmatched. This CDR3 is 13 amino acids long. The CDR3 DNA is TGTGCCGGGGCAAGCAAGGGGGCTCAGCCCCAGCATTTT. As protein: CAGASKGAQPQHF.

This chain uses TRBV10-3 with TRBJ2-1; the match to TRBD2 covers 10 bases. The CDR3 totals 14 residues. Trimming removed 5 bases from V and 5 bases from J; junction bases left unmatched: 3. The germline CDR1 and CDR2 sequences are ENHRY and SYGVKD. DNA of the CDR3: TGTGCCATCAGTAGCGGGAGGGCCAACAATGAGCAGTTCTTC. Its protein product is CAISSGRANNEQFF.

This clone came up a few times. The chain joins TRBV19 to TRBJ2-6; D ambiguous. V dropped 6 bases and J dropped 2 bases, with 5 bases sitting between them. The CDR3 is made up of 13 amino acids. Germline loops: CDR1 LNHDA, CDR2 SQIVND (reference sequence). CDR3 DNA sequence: TGTGCCAGTAGGACAACTGGGGCCAACGTCCTGACTTTC. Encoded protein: CASRTTGANVLTF.

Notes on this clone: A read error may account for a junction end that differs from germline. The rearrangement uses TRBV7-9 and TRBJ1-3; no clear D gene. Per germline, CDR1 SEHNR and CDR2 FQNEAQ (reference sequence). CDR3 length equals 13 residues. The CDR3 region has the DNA TGTGCCAGCAGCTCCCGGACTGCCGAGAGCGTCCGATTT. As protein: CASSSRTAESVRF. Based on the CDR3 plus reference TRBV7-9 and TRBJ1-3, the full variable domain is DTGVSQNPRHKITKRGQNVTFRCDPISEHNRLYWYRQTLGQGPEFLTYFQNEAQLEKSRLLSDRFSAERPKGSFSTLEIQRTEQGDSAMYLCASSSRTAESVRFGEGSWLTVV.

The CDR3 nucleotides are TGTGCCAGCAGCTTGGCCATCATCCGGACAGGGAACGAGCAGTACTTC. Translation: CASSLAIIRTGNEQYF. The gene calls are TRBV5-8 and TRBJ2-7; TRBD1 matches at 8 bases. The CDR3 is 16 amino acids. The ends lost 0 bases at V and 5 bases at J; junction bases unmatched: 10. Looked up from germline, CDR1 is SGHTS and CDR2 is YDEGEE.

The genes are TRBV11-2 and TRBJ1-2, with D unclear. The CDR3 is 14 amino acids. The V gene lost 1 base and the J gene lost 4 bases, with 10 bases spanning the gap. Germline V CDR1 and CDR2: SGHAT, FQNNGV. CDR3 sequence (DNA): TGTGCCAGCAGCTTAGGGCCAGCGACCTATGGCTACACCTTC. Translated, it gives CASSLGPATYGYTF.

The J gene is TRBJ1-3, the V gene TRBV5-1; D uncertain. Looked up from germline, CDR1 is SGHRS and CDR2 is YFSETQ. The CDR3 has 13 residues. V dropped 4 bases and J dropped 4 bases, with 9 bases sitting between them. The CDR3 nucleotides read TGCGCCAGCAGCCTCAACGAGGGAAACACCATATATTTT. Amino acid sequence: CASSLNEGNTIYF.

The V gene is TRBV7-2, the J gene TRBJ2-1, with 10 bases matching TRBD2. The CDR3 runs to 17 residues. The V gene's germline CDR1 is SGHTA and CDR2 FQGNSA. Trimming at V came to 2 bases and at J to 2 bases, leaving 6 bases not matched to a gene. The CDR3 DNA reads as TGTGCCAGCAGCTTATTGGGTCTAGCGGGAGCCTACAATGAGCAGTTCTTC. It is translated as CASSLLGLAGAYNEQFF. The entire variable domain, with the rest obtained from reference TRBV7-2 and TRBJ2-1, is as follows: GAGVSQSPSNKVTEKGKDVELRCDPISGHTALYWYRQSLGQGLEFLIYFQGNSAPDKSGLPSDRFSAERTGGSVSTLTIQRTQQEDSAVYLCASSLLGLAGAYNEQFFGPGTRLTVL.

The CDR3 bases are TGTGCCAGTAGTATAGTACTAGGTTATAGCAATCAGCCCCAGCATTTT. Amino acids: CASSIVLGYSNQPQHF. V gene TRBV19 combines with J gene TRBJ1-5; D remains unclear. The CDR3 contains 16 residues. CDR1 LNHDA and CDR2 SQIVND come from the germline V gene (reference sequence). Trimming removed 1 base at V and 0 bases at J, with 10 bases between.

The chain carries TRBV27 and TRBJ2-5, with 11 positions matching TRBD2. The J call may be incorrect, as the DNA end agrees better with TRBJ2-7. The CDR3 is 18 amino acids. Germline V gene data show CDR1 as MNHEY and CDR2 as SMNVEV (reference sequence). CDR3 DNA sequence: TGTGCCAGCAGTTTTCTGGGACCAACTAGCGGGAGTTTCTACGAGCAGTACTTC. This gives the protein CASSFLGPTSGSFYEQYF.

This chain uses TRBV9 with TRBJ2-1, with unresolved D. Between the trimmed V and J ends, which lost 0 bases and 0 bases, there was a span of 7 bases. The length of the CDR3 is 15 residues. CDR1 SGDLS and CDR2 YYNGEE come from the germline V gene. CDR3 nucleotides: TGTGCCAGCAGCGTAGATATCAGCTCCTACAATGAGCAGTTCTTC. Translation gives CASSVDISSYNEQFF. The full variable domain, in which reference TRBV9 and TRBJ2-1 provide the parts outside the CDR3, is DSGVTQTPKHLITATGQRVTLRCSPRSGDLSVYWYQQSLDQGLQFLIQYYNGEERAKGNILERFSAQQFPDLHSELNLSSLELGDSALYFCASSVDISSYNEQFFGPGTRLTVL.

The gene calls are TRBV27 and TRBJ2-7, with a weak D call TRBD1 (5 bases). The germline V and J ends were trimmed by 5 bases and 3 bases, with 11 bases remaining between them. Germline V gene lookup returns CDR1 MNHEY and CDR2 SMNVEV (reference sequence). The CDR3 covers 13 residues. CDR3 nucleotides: TGTGCCAGCAGTGTAGACAGAGGCTACGAGCAGTACTTC. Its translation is CASSVDRGYEQYF.

The CDR3 DNA reads as TGTGCCAGCAGCCCCTCAAGCCTTTTCCACGAGCAGTACTTC. Translated, it gives CASSPSSLFHEQYF. The chain combines TRBV9 with TRBJ2-7; D is uncertain. Trimming stripped 4 bases from V and 5 bases from J, with 16 bases between. Per the germline V gene, CDR1 is SGDLS and CDR2 is YYNGEE. This CDR3 is built from 14 residues. The full variable domain, in which reference TRBV9 and TRBJ2-7 provide the parts outside the CDR3, is DSGVTQTPKHLITATGQRVTLRCSPRSGDLSVYWYQQSLDQGLQFLIQYYNGEERAKGNILERFSAQQFPDLHSELNLSSLELGDSALYFCASSPSSLFHEQYFGPGTRLTVT.

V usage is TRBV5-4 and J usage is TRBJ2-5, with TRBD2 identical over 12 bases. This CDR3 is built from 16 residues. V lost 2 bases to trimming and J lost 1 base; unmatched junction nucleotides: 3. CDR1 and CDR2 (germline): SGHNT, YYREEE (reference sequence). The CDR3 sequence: CASSFPSGRGQETQYF. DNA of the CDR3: TGTGCCAGCAGCTTTCCTAGCGGGAGGGGCCAAGAGACCCAGTACTTC.

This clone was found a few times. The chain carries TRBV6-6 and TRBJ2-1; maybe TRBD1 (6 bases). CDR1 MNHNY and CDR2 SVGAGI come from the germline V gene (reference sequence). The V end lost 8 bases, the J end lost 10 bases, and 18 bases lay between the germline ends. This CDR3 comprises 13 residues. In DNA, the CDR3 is TGTGCCAGCGGACCCTCTCAACAGGGCGAGCAGTTCTTC. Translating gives CASGPSQQGEQFF.

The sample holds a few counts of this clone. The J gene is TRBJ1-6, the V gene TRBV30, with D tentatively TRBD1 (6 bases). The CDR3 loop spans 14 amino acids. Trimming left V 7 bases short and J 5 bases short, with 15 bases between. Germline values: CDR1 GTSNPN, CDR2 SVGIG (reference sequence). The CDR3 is CAFRDTKNNSPLHF. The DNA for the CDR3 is TGTGCCTTCCGGGACACCAAGAATAATTCACCCCTCCACTTT. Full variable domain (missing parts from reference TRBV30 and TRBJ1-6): SQTIHQWPATLVQPVGSPLSLECTVEGTSNPNLYWYRQAAGRGLQLLFYSVGIGQISSEVPQNLSASRPQDRQFILSSKKLLLSDSGFYLCAFRDTKNNSPLHFGNGTRLTVT.

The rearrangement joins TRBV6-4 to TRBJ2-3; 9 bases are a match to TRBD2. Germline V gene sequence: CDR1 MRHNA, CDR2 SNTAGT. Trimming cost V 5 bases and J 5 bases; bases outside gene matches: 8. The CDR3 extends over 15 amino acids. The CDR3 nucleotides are TGTGCCAGCAGTCTCGATAGCGGGAGTGGAGATACGCAGTATTTT. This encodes CASSLDSGSGDTQYF.